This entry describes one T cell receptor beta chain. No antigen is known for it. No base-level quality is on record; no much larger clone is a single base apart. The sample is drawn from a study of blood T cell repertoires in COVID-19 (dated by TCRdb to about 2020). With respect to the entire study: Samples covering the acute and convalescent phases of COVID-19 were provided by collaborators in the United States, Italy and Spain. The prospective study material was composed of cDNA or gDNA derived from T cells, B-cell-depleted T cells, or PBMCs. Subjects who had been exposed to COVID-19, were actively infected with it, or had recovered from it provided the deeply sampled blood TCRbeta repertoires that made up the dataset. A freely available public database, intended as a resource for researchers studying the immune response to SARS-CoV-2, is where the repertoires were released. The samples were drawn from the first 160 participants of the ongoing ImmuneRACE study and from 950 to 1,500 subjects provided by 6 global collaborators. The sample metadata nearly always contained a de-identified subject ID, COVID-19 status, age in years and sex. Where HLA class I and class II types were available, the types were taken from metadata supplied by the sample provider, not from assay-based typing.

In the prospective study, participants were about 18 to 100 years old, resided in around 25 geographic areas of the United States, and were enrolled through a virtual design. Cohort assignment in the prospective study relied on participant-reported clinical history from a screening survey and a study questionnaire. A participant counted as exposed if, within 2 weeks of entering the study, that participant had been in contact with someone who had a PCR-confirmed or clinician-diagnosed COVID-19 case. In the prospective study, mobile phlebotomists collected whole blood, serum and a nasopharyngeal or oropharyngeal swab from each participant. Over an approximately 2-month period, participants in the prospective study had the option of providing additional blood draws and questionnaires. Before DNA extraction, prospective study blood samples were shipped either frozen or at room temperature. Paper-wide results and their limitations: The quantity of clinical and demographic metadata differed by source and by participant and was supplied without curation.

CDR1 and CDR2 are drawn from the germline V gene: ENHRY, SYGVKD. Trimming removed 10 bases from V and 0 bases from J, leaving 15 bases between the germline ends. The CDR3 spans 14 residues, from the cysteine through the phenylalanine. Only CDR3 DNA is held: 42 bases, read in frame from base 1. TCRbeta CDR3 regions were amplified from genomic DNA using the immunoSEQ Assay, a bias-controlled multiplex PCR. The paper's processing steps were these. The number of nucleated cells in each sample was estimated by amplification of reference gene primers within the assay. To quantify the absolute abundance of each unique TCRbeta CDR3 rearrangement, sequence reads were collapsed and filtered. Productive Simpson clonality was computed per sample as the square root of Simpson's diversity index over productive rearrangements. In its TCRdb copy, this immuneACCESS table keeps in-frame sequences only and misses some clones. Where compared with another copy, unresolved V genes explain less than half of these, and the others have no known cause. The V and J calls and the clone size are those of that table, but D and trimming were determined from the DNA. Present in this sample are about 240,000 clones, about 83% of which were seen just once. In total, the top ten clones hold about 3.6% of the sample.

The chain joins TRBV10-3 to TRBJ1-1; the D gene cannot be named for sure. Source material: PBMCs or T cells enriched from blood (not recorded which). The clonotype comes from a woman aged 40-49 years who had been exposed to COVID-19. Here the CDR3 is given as CATIREGLNTEAFF. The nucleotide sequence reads TGTGCCACCATTAGAGAGGGCCTGAACACTGAAGCTTTCTTT.